The 15 T cell receptor beta chains below were found in one sample sequenced in a study of T cell repertoires in ileal Crohn's disease. Generated by immunoSEQ multiplex PCR, the TCRdb table keeps only in-frame clones and is missing some. The sample gives approximately 4,900 clones, around 84% of which show up once; 10% to 15% is in the top ten. Input material: ileal tissue. Every receptor here comes from an adult with Crohn's disease.

The chain couples TRBV7-9 to TRBJ1-1; TRBD1 agrees at 7 bases. This CDR3 has 13 amino acids. CDR1 is SEHNR, CDR2 FQNEAQ, per germline (reference sequence). V lost 5 bases to trimming and J lost 3 bases; unmatched junction nucleotides: 3. In DNA form, the CDR3 reads TGTGCCAGCAGCCCGGGACAGTACACTGAAGCTTTCTTT. It is translated as CASSPGQYTEAFF.

The chain uses TRBV18 and TRBJ2-2; D is ambiguous. The germline CDR1 and CDR2 sequences are KGHSH and LQKENI. The CDR3 runs 13 residues. Trimming pared 2 bases from V and 6 bases from J, leaving 7 bases between. CDR3 loop: CASSPTAPGELFF. The CDR3 bases are TGTGCCAGCTCACCAACAGCCCCCGGGGAGCTGTTTTTT. Variable domain in full (rest from reference TRBV18 and TRBJ2-2): NAGVMQNPRHLVRRRGQEARLRCSPMKGHSHVYWYRQLPEEGLKFMVYLQKENIIDESGMPKERFSAEFPKEGPSILRIQQVVRGDSAAYFCASSPTAPGELFFGEGSRLTVL.

This chain joins TRBV5-6 and TRBJ1-1; 9 bases match TRBD1. V gave up 2 bases and J gave up 3 bases; unmatched junction bases: 11. The germline V gene has CDR1 SGHDT and CDR2 YYEEEE. The CDR3 length is 17 residues. The CDR3 loop is CASSFAGQGAKHTEAFF. CDR3 nucleotide sequence: TGTGCCAGCAGCTTCGCGGGACAGGGAGCAAAGCACACTGAAGCTTTCTTT. Complete variable domain (other parts from reference TRBV5-6 and TRBJ1-1): DAGVTQSPTHLIKTRGQQVTLRCSPKSGHDTVSWYQQALGQGPQFIFQYYEEEERQRGNFPDRFSGHQFPNYSSELNVNALLLGDSALYLCASSFAGQGAKHTEAFFGQGTRLTVV.

The V and J genes are TRBV18 and TRBJ1-5, with TRBD1 identical over 9 bases. The J segment lost 4 bases and the V segment lost 5 bases, leaving 3 bases of the junction unmatched. The germline gives CDR1 KGHSH, CDR2 LQKENI. The length of the CDR3 is 14 residues. This chain's CDR3 is CASSKQGANQPQHF. The CDR3 bases are TGTGCCAGCTCAAAACAGGGGGCGAATCAGCCCCAGCATTTT.

The V gene is TRBV28, the J gene TRBJ1-5; possibly TRBD1 for D (6 bases). This CDR3 region has 14 residues. Germline-derived CDR1 and CDR2 are MDHEN and SYDVKM. V dropped 5 bases and J dropped 7 bases, with 15 bases sitting between them. This chain's CDR3 is CASSPGTLDQPQHF. CDR3 nucleotides: TGTGCCAGCAGTCCGGGGACATTGGACCAGCCCCAGCATTTT.

Only a few counts were recorded for this clone. V usage is TRBV5-4 and J usage is TRBJ1-6, with 7 bases lining up with TRBD1. The V gene end was trimmed by 4 bases and the J gene end by 8 bases; junction bases not matched to a gene: 12. CDR1 and CDR2 (germline): SGHNT, YYREEE (reference sequence). This CDR3 comprises 16 residues. Here the CDR3 reads CASSPDPRGSDSPLHF. For the CDR3, the DNA is TGTGCCAGCAGCCCAGACCCCAGGGGGAGCGATTCACCCCTCCACTTT.

The rearrangement uses TRBV4-2 and TRBJ1-1; D is ambiguous. CDR1 and CDR2 from the germline V gene are LGHNA and YNFKEQ. V was pared by 0 bases and J by 0 bases, with 5 bases between. This CDR3 spans 14 amino acids. CDR3 region: CASSQEHMNTEAFF. The DNA of the CDR3 is TGTGCCAGCAGCCAAGAACATATGAACACTGAAGCTTTCTTT.

Comments on this clone: One end of the junction is discordant with germline, which a read error may explain. The rearrangement links TRBV30 to TRBJ2-7; 7 bases agree with TRBD1. Germline V gene sequence: CDR1 GTSNPN, CDR2 SVGIG (reference sequence). This CDR3 has 11 amino acids. The CDR3 DNA sequence: TGTGCCTGGAGTCGGGACAGTAGGTTTAACTTC. Amino acid sequence: CAWSRDSRFNF. The variable domain in full, with the rest retrieved from reference TRBV30 and TRBJ2-7, is SQTIHQWPATLVQPVGSPLSLECTVEGTSNPNLYWYRQAAGRGLQLLFYSVGIGQISSEVPQNLSASRPQDRQFILSSKKLLLSDSGFYLCAWSRDSRFNFGPGTRLTVT.

V usage is TRBV6-6 and J usage is TRBJ1-4; no reliable D call. This CDR3 region has 15 residues. Germline CDR1 and CDR2: MNHNY and SVGAGI (reference sequence). Trimming pared 2 bases from V and 2 bases from J, leaving 9 bases between. This CDR3 reads CASSYEGGTNEKLFF. Written as DNA, the CDR3 is TGTGCCAGCAGTTACGAGGGAGGGACTAATGAAAAACTGTTTTTT.

V gene TRBV6-1 combines with J gene TRBJ2-7; no clear D gene. Trimming stripped 3 bases from V and 6 bases from J, with 9 bases between. The germline V gene encodes CDR1 MNHNS and CDR2 SASEGT. This CDR3 has 12 amino acids. The CDR3 DNA is TGTGCCAGCAGTGATGGGCTCCGCGAGCAGTACTTC. As protein: CASSDGLREQYF.

The chain carries TRBV9 and TRBJ2-7, with TRBD1 matching over 7 bases. V shed 4 bases, J shed 1 base, and the junction held 14 bases outside the gene matches. The CDR3 is made up of 17 amino acids. Looked up from germline, CDR1 is SGDLS and CDR2 is YYNGEE. The CDR3, as DNA: TGTGCCAGCAGCCAAGTACCTTCGGACAGGCATTCCTACGAGCAGTACTTC. Translated: CASSQVPSDRHSYEQYF.

V gene TRBV28 combines with J gene TRBJ2-4; possibly TRBD2 for D (6 bases). V lost 5 bases to trimming and J lost 9 bases, with 17 bases between them. The CDR3 has 14 residues. Germline V gene sequence: CDR1 MDHEN, CDR2 SYDVKM. CDR3 sequence: CASSPPWGDSIQYF. The CDR3 DNA is TGTGCCAGCAGTCCCCCATGGGGGGATAGCATTCAGTACTTC.

The rearrangement joins TRBV2 to TRBJ1-5; D may be TRBD1 (5 bases). CDR1 and CDR2 (germline): SNHLY, FYNNEI. The CDR3 is made up of 13 amino acids. V was pared by 8 bases and J by 1 base, with 9 bases between. CDR3 nucleotide sequence: TGTGCCAGCTCAGGGTACAGCAATCAGCCCCAGCATTTT. It encodes CASSGYSNQPQHF.

The chain carries TRBV5-1 and TRBJ2-5; TRBD1 matches 8 bases. V lost 4 bases, J lost 4 bases, and 9 bases stayed unmatched. The germline V gene encodes CDR1 SGHRS and CDR2 YFSETQ. The CDR3 runs to 15 residues. CDR3 bases: TGCGCCAGCAGCGCCGGGACAGGTGATAGAGAGACCCAGTACTTC. Protein product: CASSAGTGDRETQYF. Supplemented by reference TRBV5-1 and TRBJ2-5, the full variable domain reads KAGVTQTPRYLIKTRGQQVTLSCSPISGHRSVSWYQQTPGQGLQFLFEYFSETQRNKGNFPGRFSGRQFSNSRSEMNVSTLELGDSALYLCASSAGTGDRETQYFGPGTRLLVL.

The CDR3 nucleotides are TGCGCCAGCAGCCTCCTCCCTGGACTAGCGGGGGGTTCCTACAATGAGCAGTTCTTC. Translation: CASSLLPGLAGGSYNEQFF. The chain recombines TRBV4-1 with TRBJ2-1; 14 bases are shared with TRBD2. CDR1 is MGHRA, CDR2 YSYEKL, per germline. The V gene end was trimmed by 4 bases and the J gene end by 1 base; junction bases not matched to a gene: 9. The CDR3 is made up of 19 amino acids.